The clone carrying this TCR beta chain was counted a few times. TCRdb's copy holds only in-frame clones and misses some; the assay was immunoSEQ multiplex PCR. The table has 5,900 or so clones, around 53% seen once. With 5 bases removed from V and 5 bases from J, the gap between germline ends came to 18 bases. The germline V gene has CDR1 SGHVS and CDR2 FNYEAQ. This CDR3 is built from 15 residues. The sample originates from a study of sequential checkpoint blockade in melanoma. Study context: Both treatment sequences were followed by maintenance nivolumab.

Treatment meaning: randomized to nivolumab then ipilimumab (arm A) or the reverse (arm B). From thawed PBMCs, live CD3+CD8+ cells negative for CD19 and CD56 were sorted. Sequencing used CD8+ T cells sorted from blood (inferred from file names), obtained from a patient given nivolumab and ipilimumab in sequence. The chain has TRBV7-6 and TRBJ1-1, with D uncertain. This clonotype was sampled from a human donor with melanoma. CDR3 coding DNA: TGTGCCAGCAGCCTTGAGCATGCCGAGGGTACTGAAGCTTTCTTT. This encodes CASSLEHAEGTEAFF.